This passage covers 25 T cell receptor beta chains from one sample sequenced in a study of shared clonotypes between healthy human individuals. TCRdb keeps only in-frame clones here, not all; method: immunoSEQ multiplex PCR. The sample has over a million clones, 60% to 80% seen once. What was sequenced was memory CD4+ T cells sorted from blood. As for subset: CD45RA-negative fraction. The receptor source for this set is a man younger than 30 in good health.

This clone was picked up a small number of times. The rearrangement joins TRBV19 to TRBJ1-1; D possibly corresponds to TRBD1 (5 bases). There are 15 residues in the CDR3. Germline lookup yields CDR1 LNHDA and CDR2 SQIVND (reference sequence). Deletions cut 5 bases from V and 0 bases from J, with 13 bases between. The CDR3 bases are TGTGCCAGTAGTGTTGCCGACAGATTGAACACTGAAGCTTTCTTT. The encoded protein is CASSVADRLNTEAFF.

This chain uses TRBV7-2 with TRBJ2-7; 11 bases are shared with TRBD2. J was trimmed by 1 base and V by 4 bases; bases with no gene match: 3. Germline CDR1 is SGHTA and CDR2 is FQGNSA. This CDR3 contains 15 residues. The CDR3 DNA follows: TGTGCCAGCAGCTATCTAGCGGGAGGTTCCTACGAGCAGTACTTC. It encodes CASSYLAGGSYEQYF.

The genes are TRBV5-4 and TRBJ2-3; 9 bases line up with TRBD2. CDR1 SGHNT and CDR2 YYREEE come from the germline V gene (reference sequence). With 1 base clipped from V and 1 base from J, the junction kept 4 bases outside the gene matches. The CDR3 consists of 16 residues. CDR3 protein: CASSLSSGGRTDTQYF. CDR3 nucleotides: TGTGCCAGCAGCTTGAGTAGCGGGGGCCGCACAGATACGCAGTATTTT.

The chain employs TRBV10-3 and TRBJ1-3; D not certain. CDR1 ENHRY and CDR2 SYGVKD come from the germline V gene. There are 15 residues in the CDR3. V lost 3 bases and J 0 bases, leaving 9 bases between the germline ends. The chain's CDR3 is CAISDPRSSGNTIYF. Here the CDR3 DNA reads TGTGCCATCAGTGACCCTAGGTCCTCTGGAAACACCATATATTTT.

Only one count was recorded for this clone. The J gene is TRBJ1-1, the V gene TRBV9; D is perhaps TRBD1 (5 bases). The CDR3 contains 15 residues. The germline V and J ends were trimmed by 0 bases and 4 bases, with 13 bases remaining between them. Germline V gene sequence: CDR1 SGDLS, CDR2 YYNGEE. For the CDR3, the DNA is TGTGCCAGCAGCGTAGATCTTGAGAGGGGCACTGAAGCTTTCTTT. It is translated as CASSVDLERGTEAFF. The full variable domain, rest sourced from reference TRBV9 and TRBJ1-1, is DSGVTQTPKHLITATGQRVTLRCSPRSGDLSVYWYQQSLDQGLQFLIQYYNGEERAKGNILERFSAQQFPDLHSELNLSSLELGDSALYFCASSVDLERGTEAFFGQGTRLTVV.

The CDR3 sequence: CASSEIQGSTDTQYF. The CDR3, as DNA: TGTGCCAGCAGTGAAATACAGGGGAGCACAGATACGCAGTATTTT. The chain uses TRBV6-4 and TRBJ2-3; 7 nucleotides match TRBD1. Germline loops: CDR1 MRHNA, CDR2 SNTAGT. The V segment lost 3 bases and the J segment 0 bases; nucleotides outside the gene matches: 3. The CDR3 length is 15 residues.

CDR3 nucleotides: TGCGCCAGCAGCCAAGCTCTCTCGGACAGGGGGCTATGGGGCTACACCTTC. It encodes CASSQALSDRGLWGYTF. This chain joins TRBV4-1 and TRBJ1-2; TRBD1 matches 11 bases. The CDR3 runs to 17 residues. Trimming removed 1 base from V and 8 bases from J; junction bases left unmatched: 12. Germline V gene sequence: CDR1 MGHRA, CDR2 YSYEKL.

The rearrangement links TRBV28 to TRBJ1-2; no clear D. Trimming removed 6 bases at V and 8 bases at J, with 16 bases between. The CDR3 consists of 13 residues. Germline CDR1 reads MDHEN; CDR2 reads SYDVKM. The CDR3, as DNA: TGTGCCAGCAGAACCCGCCCTTCTGGGGGCTACACCTTC. Protein product: CASRTRPSGGYTF.

The V and J genes are TRBV27 and TRBJ1-5; D gene uncertain. The CDR3 runs 13 residues. The V and J ends lost 4 bases and 6 bases respectively, with 10 bases between them. Germline CDR1 and CDR2: MNHEY and SMNVEV (reference sequence). The CDR3 here is CASSWGAGQPQHF. CDR3 DNA: TGTGCCAGCAGTTGGGGAGCGGGTCAGCCCCAGCATTTT.

The chain has TRBV19 and TRBJ1-2; no clear D gene. The CDR3 runs to 12 residues. Germline CDR1 and CDR2: LNHDA and SQIVND (reference sequence). V lost 5 bases, J lost 4 bases, and 8 bases lay in between. CDR3 DNA sequence: TGTGCCAGTAGTCCCCGGAGCTATGGCTACACCTTC. Residues: CASSPRSYGYTF.

The chain combines TRBV27 with TRBJ1-5; D is uncertain. Germline CDR1 MNHEY, CDR2 SMNVEV (reference sequence). This CDR3 is 15 amino acids long. The ends were cut back, 6 bases at V and 5 bases at J, with 17 bases in the middle. The CDR3 loop is CASSLNGLWDQPQHF. The CDR3 region has the DNA TGTGCCAGCAGCTTAAACGGACTGTGGGATCAGCCCCAGCATTTT.

V and J are TRBV30 and TRBJ2-5, with D maybe TRBD2 (5 bases). The end of the DNA aligns better with TRBJ2-7, so the J call may be wrong. The germline V gene encodes CDR1 GTSNPN and CDR2 SVGIG (reference sequence). CDR3 length equals 13 residues. CDR3 nucleotide sequence: TGTGCCTGCCGCGGGCAGGTAACCTACGAGCAGTACTTC. The encoded protein is CACRGQVTYEQYF.

This clone was counted a few times. CDR3 sequence reads: CASANPRGHAFF. The CDR3 DNA reads TGTGCCAGCGCCAACCCCCGGGGGCACGCTTTCTTT. This chain uses TRBV27 with TRBJ1-1, with D possibly matching TRBD1 (6 bases). The CDR3 covers 12 residues. The ends were cut back, 8 bases at V and 11 bases at J, with 18 bases in the middle. CDR1 and CDR2 (germline): MNHEY, SMNVEV (reference sequence).

This clone showed up just a few times. The V gene is TRBV19, the J gene TRBJ1-2; weak D call: TRBD1 (6 bases). V lost 0 bases and J 5 bases, leaving 7 bases between the germline ends. The CDR3 is made up of 13 amino acids. Germline V lookup: CDR1 LNHDA, CDR2 SQIVND (reference sequence). CDR3 loop: CASSIDGQYGYTF. The CDR3 DNA reads TGTGCCAGTAGTATAGATGGACAGTATGGCTACACCTTC.

V usage is TRBV2 and J usage is TRBJ1-6; perhaps TRBD1 as D (6 bases). Trimming pared 10 bases from V and 6 bases from J, leaving 13 bases between. Germline V gives CDR1 SNHLY, CDR2 FYNNEI. The CDR3 loop spans 13 amino acids. In DNA, the CDR3 is TGTGCCATCCCGTCGGACAGTAATTCACCCCTCCACTTT. It is translated as CAIPSDSNSPLHF. The full variable domain, its missing parts supplied by reference TRBV2 and TRBJ1-6, is EPEVTQTPSHQVTQMGQEVILRCVPISNHLYFYWYRQILGQKVEFLVSFYNNEISEKSEIFDDQFSVERPDGSNFTLKIRSTKLEDSAMYFCAIPSDSNSPLHFGNGTRLTVT.

The V call is TRBV30, the J call TRBJ2-1; 8 nucleotides line up with TRBD2. The germline CDR1 and CDR2 sequences are GTSNPN and SVGIG (reference sequence). Trimming took 4 bases from V and 3 from J; bases not matched to a gene: 8. CDR3 length: 15 amino acids. The CDR3 is CAWTFGGGFYNEQFF. Written as DNA, the CDR3 is TGTGCCTGGACATTCGGGGGGGGCTTCTACAATGAGCAGTTCTTC.

The sample holds one count of this clone. This sequence joins TRBV10-2 and TRBJ2-2; 7 bases are a match to TRBD1. With V trimmed by 2 bases and J by 0 bases, 3 bases remained unmatched. Germline V CDR1 and CDR2: WSHSY, SAAADI. The CDR3 spans 16 residues. Written as DNA, the CDR3 is TGCGCCAGCAGTGAGCTCGGGACAGCGAACACCGGGGAGCTGTTTTTT. It encodes CASSELGTANTGELFF.

The chain uses TRBV12-5 and TRBJ2-5; no clear D gene. CDR3 size: 14 residues. Germline CDR1 LGHNT, CDR2 FRNRAP. The germline V and J ends were trimmed by 6 bases and 5 bases, with 16 bases remaining between them. CDR3 sequence reads: CASGRNNERETQYF. As DNA, the CDR3 is TGTGCTAGTGGCAGAAATAACGAGAGGGAGACCCAGTACTTC.

The genes are TRBV2 and TRBJ2-5, with TRBD2 identical over 9 bases. Germline assignment: CDR1 SNHLY and CDR2 FYNNEI. Losses at the gene ends were 7 bases for V and 4 bases for J; bases not matched to a gene: 19. There are 18 residues in the CDR3. The CDR3 bases are TGTGCCAGCAAAGGATTAGGAAGCGGGAGGAACATCCGAGAGACCCAGTACTTC. It yields the protein CASKGLGSGRNIRETQYF.

CDR3 region: CASSKGVAYNEQFF. The CDR3 DNA reads as TGTGCCAGCAGCAAGGGGGTCGCCTACAATGAGCAGTTCTTC. The V gene is TRBV11-3, the J gene TRBJ2-1, with a tentative D call TRBD1 (6 bases). Trimming shortened V by 5 bases and J by 2 bases, and 10 bases separated the two germline ends. The CDR3 has 14 residues. From germline, CDR1 is SGHNT and CDR2 YENEEA.

The V and J genes are TRBV2 and TRBJ1-1; 7 nucleotides match TRBD1. This CDR3 has 17 residues. Trimming took 9 bases from V and 0 from J; bases not matched to a gene: 16. Germline V gene lookup returns CDR1 SNHLY and CDR2 FYNNEI. In nucleotides, the CDR3 is TGTGCCAGAAAAGGAGGGGGCGCGTCGTACCTGAACACTGAAGCTTTCTTT. Encoded protein: CARKGGGASYLNTEAFF.

The V call is TRBV9, the J call TRBJ2-1; 7 nucleotides agree with TRBD1. CDR1 and CDR2 from the germline V gene are SGDLS and YYNGEE. V lost 0 bases to trimming and J lost 4 bases; unmatched junction nucleotides: 4. The CDR3 runs 15 residues. CDR3 sequence: CASSVDGTEYNEQFF. Here the CDR3 DNA reads TGTGCCAGCAGCGTAGATGGGACAGAATACAATGAGCAGTTCTTC. The variable domain in full, completed from reference TRBV9 and TRBJ2-1, reads DSGVTQTPKHLITATGQRVTLRCSPRSGDLSVYWYQQSLDQGLQFLIQYYNGEERAKGNILERFSAQQFPDLHSELNLSSLELGDSALYFCASSVDGTEYNEQFFGPGTRLTVL.

The chain recombines TRBV30 with TRBJ2-2; TRBD2 matches 8 bases. This CDR3 is built from 15 residues. V trimming: 7 bases; J trimming: 5 bases; junction bases outside the gene matches: 12. Looked up from germline, CDR1 is GTSNPN and CDR2 is SVGIG (reference sequence). This CDR3 is CAFPTSGRGTGELFF. The DNA of the CDR3 is TGTGCCTTCCCCACGAGCGGGAGAGGAACCGGGGAGCTGTTTTTT.

This clone was counted a single time. The same CDR3 arises from other DNA sequences in this sample as well. This CDR3 reads CASSYSGQGNYGYTF. The DNA of the CDR3 is TGTGCCAGCAGTTACTCGGGTCAGGGAAACTATGGCTACACCTTC. The V call is TRBV6-5, the J call TRBJ1-2, with D possibly TRBD1 on 5 matching bases. In germline, CDR1 is MNHEY, CDR2 SVGAGI. The CDR3 has 15 residues. V was trimmed by 0 bases and J by 2 bases, leaving 10 bases between them.

This clone was observed many times. The chain is built from TRBV7-2 and TRBJ1-3; D unclear. V was clipped by 7 bases and J by 4 bases, with 14 bases between them. The CDR3 consists of 14 residues. Germline lookup yields CDR1 SGHTA and CDR2 FQGNSA. In DNA, the CDR3 is TGTGCCAGCACCTCGCTGGGTGGGGGAAACACCATATATTTT. Its protein product is CASTSLGGGNTIYF.